The 18 T cell receptor beta chains below were found in one sample sequenced in a study of blood T cell repertoires in COVID-19. Here immunoSEQ multiplex PCR was the method, and the copy in TCRdb shows in-frame clones only, minus some. The sample carries tens of thousands of clones, approximately 91% recorded once. What was sequenced was peripheral blood. Every receptor here comes from a human donor in a cohort sampled during active COVID-19.

The chain employs TRBV19 and TRBJ2-5; D remains ambiguous. Germline CDR1 reads LNHDA; CDR2 reads SQIVND (reference sequence). Trimming stripped 5 bases from V and 10 bases from J, with 20 bases between. The CDR3 is 14 residues long. Here the CDR3 reads CASSPRRLVSGQYF. The CDR3 bases are TGTGCCAGTAGTCCAAGGCGGCTCGTGAGTGGCCAGTACTTC.

The chain employs TRBV19 and TRBJ1-4, with TRBD1 as a possible D gene (5 bases). With 8 bases removed from V and 0 bases from J, the gap between germline ends came to 13 bases. The CDR3 has 15 amino acids. The germline CDR1 and CDR2 sequences are LNHDA and SQIVND (reference sequence). Written as DNA, the CDR3 is TGTGCCAGTCGCCGATCGACAGCAACTAATGAAAAACTGTTTTTT. Translation gives CASRRSTATNEKLFF.

The V gene is TRBV28, the J gene TRBJ1-4; D uncertain. Germline V lookup: CDR1 MDHEN, CDR2 SYDVKM. This CDR3 has 14 residues. V was cut by 6 bases and J by 7 bases, with 15 bases left in between. The CDR3 nucleotides are TGTGCCAGCAGCTCCTGGGAGGGCCGTGAAAAACTGTTTTTT. Its translation is CASSSWEGREKLFF.

The chain is built from TRBV28 and TRBJ2-1; the match to TRBD1 covers 8 bases. Trimming cost V 10 bases and J 1 base; bases outside gene matches: 9. The CDR3 contains 15 residues. CDR1 is MDHEN and CDR2 is SYDVKM in the germline V gene. CDR3 bases: TGTGCCATCCAGGGGCAGGGGGCATCCTACAATGAGCAGTTCTTC. This sequence encodes CAIQGQGASYNEQFF.

This chain's CDR3 is CVIAGGANYGYTF. CDR3 coding DNA: TGTGTCATCGCAGGGGGCGCCAACTATGGCTACACCTTC. The chain combines TRBV28 with TRBJ1-2; 8 bases are a match to TRBD1. There are 13 residues in the CDR3. Germline loops: CDR1 MDHEN, CDR2 SYDVKM.

This chain uses TRBV19 with TRBJ2-7, with TRBD2 identical over 8 bases. CDR1 is LNHDA, CDR2 SQIVND, per germline (reference sequence). This CDR3 comprises 15 residues. V lost 1 base to trimming and J lost 2 bases; unmatched junction nucleotides: 4. The CDR3 region has the DNA TGTGCCAGTAGTATAGGCGGGACTAGAACCTACGAGCAGTACTTC. This codes for CASSIGGTRTYEQYF.

The chain has TRBV2 and TRBJ1-1; 7 nucleotides agree with TRBD1. Germline loops: CDR1 SNHLY, CDR2 FYNNEI. The CDR3 has 13 amino acids. Germline trimming cut 6 bases from V and 1 base from J; bases unmatched to any gene: 2. The CDR3 spells CASRNRGNTEAFF. The CDR3 nucleotides read TGTGCCAGCAGGAACAGGGGGAACACTGAAGCTTTCTTT. The full variable domain, in which reference TRBV2 and TRBJ1-1 provide the parts outside the CDR3, is EPEVTQTPSHQVTQMGQEVILRCVPISNHLYFYWYRQILGQKVEFLVSFYNNEISEKSEIFDDQFSVERPDGSNFTLKIRSTKLEDSAMYFCASRNRGNTEAFFGQGTRLTVV.

J is TRBJ2-1 and V is TRBV24-1; 10 positions match TRBD2. V trimming: 3 bases; J trimming: 7 bases; junction bases outside the gene matches: 11. This CDR3 is 17 amino acids long. Germline CDR1 reads KGHDR; CDR2 reads SFDVKD. This CDR3 is CATSDRDSSGRGNEQFF. The CDR3 DNA follows: TGTGCCACCAGTGATCGGGACTCTAGCGGGAGAGGGAATGAGCAGTTCTTC.

The chain joins TRBV5-1 to TRBJ1-1; TRBD1 aligns across 8 bases. CDR3 size: 17 residues. With 4 bases clipped from V and 6 bases from J, the junction kept 17 bases outside the gene matches. CDR1 is SGHRS and CDR2 is YFSETQ in the germline V gene. CDR3 sequence reads: CASSLGQGGVGGAEAFF. CDR3 sequence (DNA): TGCGCCAGCAGCCTAGGACAGGGTGGCGTCGGTGGGGCTGAAGCTTTCTTT.

The gene calls are TRBV6-2 or TRBV6-3 and TRBJ2-3, with 7 positions matching TRBD1. The J segment lost 9 bases and the V segment lost 4 bases, leaving 13 bases of the junction unmatched. Germline V CDR1 and CDR2: MNHEY, SVGEGT. The CDR3 is made up of 15 amino acids. The CDR3 DNA follows: TGTGCCAGCAGTTCATCACAGGGGAGCACAGGCACGCAGTATTTT. Translation: CASSSSQGSTGTQYF.

Only one count was recorded for this clone. The rearrangement links TRBV11-2 to TRBJ2-1; D gene uncertain. The CDR3 length is 12 residues. Trimming shortened V by 7 bases and J by 4 bases, and 8 bases separated the two germline ends. Germline V gene sequence: CDR1 SGHAT, CDR2 FQNNGV. The CDR3 here is CASTRGYNEQFF. CDR3 coding DNA: TGTGCCAGCACCCGCGGTTACAATGAGCAGTTCTTC.

V and J are TRBV6-2 or TRBV6-3 and TRBJ2-3; D might be TRBD2 (5 bases). The CDR3 is 16 residues long. Trimming took 6 bases from V and 0 from J, leaving 16 bases between them. Germline lookup yields CDR1 MNHEY and CDR2 SVGEGT. In DNA, the CDR3 is TGTGCCAGCAGCAACCCCCTAGCCCTGAGCACAGATACGCAGTATTTT. The encoded protein is CASSNPLALSTDTQYF.

The chain joins TRBV19 to TRBJ2-2; D possibly corresponds to TRBD2 (5 bases). From germline, CDR1 is LNHDA and CDR2 SQIVND (reference sequence). V was trimmed by 1 base and J by 2 bases, leaving 14 bases between them. The CDR3 spans 17 residues. CDR3 bases: TGTGCCAGTAGTATAGCGTTTGGTAGCGCCAACACCGGGGAGCTGTTTTTT. Translated: CASSIAFGSANTGELFF.

This clone has only a few counts. The chain uses TRBV3-1 (or the pseudogene TRBV3-2) and TRBJ1-6; D perhaps matches TRBD1 (5 bases). Germline V gene lookup returns CDR1 LGHDT and CDR2 YNNKEL (reference sequence). The CDR3 length is 15 residues. V gave up 3 bases and J gave up 5 bases, with 11 bases separating them. The CDR3 region is CASSHPDRDNSPLHF. The CDR3 nucleotides are TGTGCCAGCAGCCATCCCGACAGAGATAATTCACCCCTCCACTTT.

This sequence joins TRBV5-4 and TRBJ1-3; 7 bases are shared with TRBD1. The germline V gene encodes CDR1 SGHNT and CDR2 YYREEE (reference sequence). Trimming took 1 base from V and 0 from J; bases not matched to a gene: 4. The CDR3 runs 16 residues. In nucleotides, the CDR3 is TGTGCCAGCAGCTTGTGGAACAGGGGCTCTGGAAACACCATATATTTT. Translating it yields CASSLWNRGSGNTIYF.

This clone was seen just once. The chain links TRBV6-2 or TRBV6-3 to TRBJ2-2, with 10 bases lining up with TRBD1. The J segment lost 7 bases and the V segment lost 6 bases, leaving 11 bases of the junction unmatched. There are 16 residues in the CDR3. In germline, CDR1 is MNHEY, CDR2 SVGEGT. The CDR3 reads CASSFFRDRGDGELFF. CDR3 bases: TGTGCCAGCAGCTTCTTCCGGGACAGGGGAGACGGGGAGCTGTTTTTT.

This clone has only one observation. The genes are TRBV19 and TRBJ2-1; 7 nucleotides match TRBD1. Germline V lookup: CDR1 LNHDA, CDR2 SQIVND (reference sequence). CDR3 length: 16 amino acids. Trimming removed 8 bases from V and 7 bases from J; junction bases left unmatched: 17. The CDR3 spells CASERGQASSWNEQFF. The DNA of the CDR3 is TGTGCCAGTGAACGAGGACAGGCGAGCTCGTGGAATGAGCAGTTCTTC.

The rearrangement uses TRBV4-1 and TRBJ2-1; TRBD2 might be the D (5 bases). The V gene lost 0 bases and the J gene lost 5 bases, with 8 bases spanning the gap. The CDR3 consists of 14 residues. CDR1 MGHRA and CDR2 YSYEKL come from the germline V gene. CDR3 sequence: CASSQEGLHNEQFF. Written as DNA, the CDR3 is TGCGCCAGCAGCCAAGAAGGACTCCACAATGAGCAGTTCTTC.